The clone carrying this T cell receptor beta chain appeared many times. Its antigen is currently unknown. The sample belongs to a study of blood T cells in healthy people across ages. Germline CDR1 reads SQVTM; CDR2 reads ANQGSEA. The CDR3 runs to 13 residues. The germline V and J ends were trimmed by 4 bases and 4 bases, with 14 bases remaining between them. About 10 milliliters of peripheral blood were drawn from each donor into EDTA-treated tubes. Primers used in a second PCR of about 6 to 11 cycles were a sample-barcoded 5' primer and a J-beta primer mix. Each cDNA molecule, via a template-switch adaptor with 12 random nucleotides, was tagged. TCRdb re-derived calls from the 5' RACE reads in MiXCR, one entry per CDR3 protein. This sample yields around 990,000 distinct CDR3 sequences, of which less than 45% are seen a single time; under 15% belongs to the top ten. General study findings and limits: Naive CD4+ cells and diversity were both higher in long-lived donors than in aged donors. Underestimates were what the diversity estimates from one million T cells were considered to be.

The specimen was blood. The clonotype originates from a man aged 18 to 30 in good health. The chain joins TRBV29-1 to TRBJ2-7; D is unclear. In DNA form, the CDR3 reads TGCAGCGTTGTAAGCGACTTGGGTTACGAGCAGTACTTC. Its translation is CSVVSDLGYEQYF.